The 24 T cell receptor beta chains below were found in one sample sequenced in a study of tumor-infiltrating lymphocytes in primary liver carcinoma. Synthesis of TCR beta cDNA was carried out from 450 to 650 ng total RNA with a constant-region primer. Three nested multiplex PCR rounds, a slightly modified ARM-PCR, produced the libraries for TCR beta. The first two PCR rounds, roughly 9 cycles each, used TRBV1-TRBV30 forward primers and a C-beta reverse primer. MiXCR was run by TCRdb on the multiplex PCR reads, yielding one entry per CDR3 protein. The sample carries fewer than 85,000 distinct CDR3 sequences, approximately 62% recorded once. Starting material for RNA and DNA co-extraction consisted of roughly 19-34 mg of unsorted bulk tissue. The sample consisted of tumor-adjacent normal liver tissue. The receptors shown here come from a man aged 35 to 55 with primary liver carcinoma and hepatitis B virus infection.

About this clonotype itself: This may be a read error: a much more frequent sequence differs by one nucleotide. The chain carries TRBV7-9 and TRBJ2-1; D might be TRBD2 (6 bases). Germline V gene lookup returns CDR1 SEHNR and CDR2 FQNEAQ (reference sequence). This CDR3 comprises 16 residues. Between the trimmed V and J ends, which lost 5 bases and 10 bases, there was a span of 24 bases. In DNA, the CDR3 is TGTGCCAGCAGCGACGCCGGGACTTCCCTCATCAGCGAGCAGTTCTTC. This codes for CASSDAGTSLISEQFF.

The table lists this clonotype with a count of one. CDR3 sequence: CASSEKTSGNTIYF. The CDR3 DNA sequence: TGTGCCAGCAGTGAGAAGACCTCTGGAAACACCATATATTTT. This chain links TRBV2 with TRBJ1-3; D ambiguous. Trimming shortened V by 3 bases and J by 0 bases, and 6 bases separated the two germline ends. CDR3 length: 14 residues. The germline CDR1 and CDR2 sequences are SNHLY and FYNNEI.

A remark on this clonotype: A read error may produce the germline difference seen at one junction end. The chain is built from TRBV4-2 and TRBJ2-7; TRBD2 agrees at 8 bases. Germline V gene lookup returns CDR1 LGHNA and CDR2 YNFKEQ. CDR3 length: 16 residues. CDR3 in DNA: TGTGCCAGCAGCCAAGCTGTTAGCGGGGTTTCCTACGATCAGTACTTC. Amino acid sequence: CASSQAVSGVSYDQYF.

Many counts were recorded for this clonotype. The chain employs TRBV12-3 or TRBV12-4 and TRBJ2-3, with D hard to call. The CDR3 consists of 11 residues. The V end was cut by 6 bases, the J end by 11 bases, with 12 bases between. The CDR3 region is CASSSLAGQYF. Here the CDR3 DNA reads TGTGCCAGCAGCTCCCTGGCTGGGCAGTATTTT.

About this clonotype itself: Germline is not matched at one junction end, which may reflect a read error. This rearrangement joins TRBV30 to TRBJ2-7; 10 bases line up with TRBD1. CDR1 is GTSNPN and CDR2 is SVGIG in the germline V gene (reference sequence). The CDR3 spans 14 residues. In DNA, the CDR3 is TGTGTCTGGAGTAATACCGGGACAGGGGACAAGCAGTACTTC. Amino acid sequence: CVWSNTGTGDKQYF.

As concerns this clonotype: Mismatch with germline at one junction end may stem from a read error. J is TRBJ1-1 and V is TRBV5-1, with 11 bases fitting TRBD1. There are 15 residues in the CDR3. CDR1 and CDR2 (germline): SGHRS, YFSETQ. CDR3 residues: CASSLGGQGGTKAFF. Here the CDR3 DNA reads TGCGCCAGCAGCTTGGGGGGACAGGGGGGCACTAAAGCTTTCTTT.

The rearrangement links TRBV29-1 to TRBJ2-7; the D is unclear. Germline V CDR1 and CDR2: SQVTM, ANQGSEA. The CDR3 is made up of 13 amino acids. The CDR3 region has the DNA TGCAACGCTGCCCCGAAAGGGCTCCACGAGCAGTACTTC. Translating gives CNAAPKGLHEQYF.

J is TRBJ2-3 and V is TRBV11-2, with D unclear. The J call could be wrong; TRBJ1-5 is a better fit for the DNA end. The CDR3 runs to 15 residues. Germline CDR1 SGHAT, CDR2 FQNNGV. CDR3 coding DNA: TGTGCCAGCAGCTTCTACGGGAATAGCACAGATACGCAGCATTTT. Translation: CASSFYGNSTDTQHF.

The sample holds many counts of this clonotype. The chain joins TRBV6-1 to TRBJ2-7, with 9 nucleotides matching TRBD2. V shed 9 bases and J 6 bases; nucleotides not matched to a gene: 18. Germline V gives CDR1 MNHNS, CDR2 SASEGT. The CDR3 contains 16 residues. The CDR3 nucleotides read TGTGCCAGTTACTACGGGGTAGAACTAGCGGGCCGCGAGCAGTACTTC. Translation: CASYYGVELAGREQYF.

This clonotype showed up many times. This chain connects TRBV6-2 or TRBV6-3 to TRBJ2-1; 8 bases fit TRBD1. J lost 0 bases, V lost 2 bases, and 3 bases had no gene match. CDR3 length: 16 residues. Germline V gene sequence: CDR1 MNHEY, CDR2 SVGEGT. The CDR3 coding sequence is TGTGCCAGCAGTTACGACAGGGGCCGCTCCTACAATGAGCAGTTCTTC. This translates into CASSYDRGRSYNEQFF.

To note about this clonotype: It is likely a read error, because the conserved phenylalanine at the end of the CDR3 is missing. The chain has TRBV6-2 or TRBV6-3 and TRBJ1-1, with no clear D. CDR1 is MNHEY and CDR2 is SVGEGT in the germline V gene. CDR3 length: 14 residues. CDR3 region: CASSYPELNTEAFL. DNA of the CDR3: TGTGCCAGTAGTTACCCAGAGTTGAACACTGAAGCTTTCTTG.

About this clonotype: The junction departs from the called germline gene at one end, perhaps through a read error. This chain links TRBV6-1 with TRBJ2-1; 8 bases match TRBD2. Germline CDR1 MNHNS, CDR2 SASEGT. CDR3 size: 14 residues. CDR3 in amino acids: CANSELGLDNEQFF. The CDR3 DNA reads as TGTGCCAACAGTGAACTGGGACTAGACAATGAGCAGTTCTTC.

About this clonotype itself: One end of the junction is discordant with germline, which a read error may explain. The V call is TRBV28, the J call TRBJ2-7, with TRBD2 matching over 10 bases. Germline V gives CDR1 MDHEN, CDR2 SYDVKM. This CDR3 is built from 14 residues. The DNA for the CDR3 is TGTGCCAGTAGTTTCCTAGCGGGAGACTACGAGCTGTACTTC. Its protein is CASSFLAGDYELYF.

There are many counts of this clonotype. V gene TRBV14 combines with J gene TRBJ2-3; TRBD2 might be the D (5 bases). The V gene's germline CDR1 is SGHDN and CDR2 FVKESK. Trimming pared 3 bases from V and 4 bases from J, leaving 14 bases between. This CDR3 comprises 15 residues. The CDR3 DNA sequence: TGTGCCAGCAGCCAGTACGGGAAGGTACCAGATACGCAGTATTTT. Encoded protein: CASSQYGKVPDTQYF.

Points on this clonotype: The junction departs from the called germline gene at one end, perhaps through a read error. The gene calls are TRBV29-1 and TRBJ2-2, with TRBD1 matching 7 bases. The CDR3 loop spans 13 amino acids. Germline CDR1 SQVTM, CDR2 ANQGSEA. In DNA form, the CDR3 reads TGCAGCGTTGAAGGACAGGGCACCTGGGAGCTGCTTTTT. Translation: CSVEGQGTWELLF.

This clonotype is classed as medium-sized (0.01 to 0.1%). CDR3 sequence (DNA): TGTGCCAGCAGCCCAAGCCCCCTACTAGCGGGAGTTCCCTCGGAGCAGTTCTTC. Protein: CASSPSPLLAGVPSEQFF. The chain combines TRBV11-2 with TRBJ2-1; 11 bases map to TRBD2. The CDR3 extends over 18 amino acids. The germline CDR1 and CDR2 sequences are SGHAT and FQNNGV. The V and J ends lost 5 bases and 10 bases, in that order; junction bases with no gene match: 19.

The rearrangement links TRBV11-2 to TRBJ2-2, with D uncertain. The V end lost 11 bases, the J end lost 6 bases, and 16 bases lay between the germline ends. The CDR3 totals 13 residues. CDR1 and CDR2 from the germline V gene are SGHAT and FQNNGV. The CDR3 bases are TGTGCCGGCAACCAAGGTGTGGCCGGGGAGCTGTTTTTT. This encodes CAGNQGVAGELFF.

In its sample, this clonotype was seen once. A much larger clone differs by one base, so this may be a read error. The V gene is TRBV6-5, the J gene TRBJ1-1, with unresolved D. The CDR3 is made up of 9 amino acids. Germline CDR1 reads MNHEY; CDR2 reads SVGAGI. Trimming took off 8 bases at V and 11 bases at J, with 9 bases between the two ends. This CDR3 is CASVSGAFF. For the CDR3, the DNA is TGTGCCAGCGTCTCGGGCGCTTTCTTT.

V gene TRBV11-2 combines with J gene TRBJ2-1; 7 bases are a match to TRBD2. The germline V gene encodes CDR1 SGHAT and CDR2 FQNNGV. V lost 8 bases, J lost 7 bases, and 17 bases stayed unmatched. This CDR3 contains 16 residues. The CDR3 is CASGIELLAVINEQFF. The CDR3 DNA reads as TGTGCCAGCGGCATAGAGCTCCTAGCGGTAATAAATGAGCAGTTCTTC.

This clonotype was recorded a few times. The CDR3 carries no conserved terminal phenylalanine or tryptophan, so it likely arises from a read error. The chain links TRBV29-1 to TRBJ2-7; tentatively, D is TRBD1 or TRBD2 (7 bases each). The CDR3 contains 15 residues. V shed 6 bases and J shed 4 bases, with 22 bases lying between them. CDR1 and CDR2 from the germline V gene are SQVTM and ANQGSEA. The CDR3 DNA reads TGCAGCGTCGGGGGGCTAGGGGGCAGTAGGTACGAGCAGTACTAC. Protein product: CSVGGLGGSRYEQYY.

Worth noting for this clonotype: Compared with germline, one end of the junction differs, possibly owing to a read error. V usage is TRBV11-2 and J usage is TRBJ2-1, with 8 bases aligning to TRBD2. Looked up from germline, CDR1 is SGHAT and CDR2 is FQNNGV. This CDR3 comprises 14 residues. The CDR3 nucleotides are TGCGCCAGCAGCCGGATCGGGGGGGGAGGTGAGCAGTTCTTC. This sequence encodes CASSRIGGGGEQFF.

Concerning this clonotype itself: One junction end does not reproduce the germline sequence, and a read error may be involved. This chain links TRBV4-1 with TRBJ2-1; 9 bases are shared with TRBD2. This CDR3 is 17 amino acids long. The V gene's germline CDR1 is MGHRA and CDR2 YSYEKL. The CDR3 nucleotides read TGCGCCAGCAGCCCGGGACTAGCAAAAAGCTCCTACAATGAGCGGTTCTTC. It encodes CASSPGLAKSSYNERFF.

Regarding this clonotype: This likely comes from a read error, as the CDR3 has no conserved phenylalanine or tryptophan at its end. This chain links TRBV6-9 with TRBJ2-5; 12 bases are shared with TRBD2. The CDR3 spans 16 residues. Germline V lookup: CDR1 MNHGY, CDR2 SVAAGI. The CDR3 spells CTSSDGLAGHKETQYS. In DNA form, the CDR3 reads TGTACCAGCAGTGACGGACTAGCGGGACATAAAGAGACCCAGTACTCC.

The CDR3 region is CASSSKRGPDTQYF. The CDR3 DNA reads as TGTGCCAGCAGCTCCAAGCGGGGACCAGATACGCAGTATTTT. The gene calls are TRBV6-2 or TRBV6-3 and TRBJ2-3; TRBD2 matches 7 bases. The CDR3 sequence is 14 residues long. The germline V gene encodes CDR1 MNHEY and CDR2 SVGEGT. The J segment lost 4 bases and the V segment lost 6 bases, leaving 7 bases of the junction unmatched.